The present TCR beta chain was sequenced within a study of early T cells in non-severe SARS-CoV-2 infection. Study at large: From unsorted whole blood, bulk RNA was sequenced, and the chains remained unpaired. Overall study findings and caveats: Database matching using VDJdb favored anti-spike CD8 responses, with private and CD4 specificities left missing.

Notes on this clonotype: The antigen is unknown.

Unique molecular identifiers were added to individual cDNA molecules. TCRdb redid the calling of the 5' RACE reads with MiXCR, one entry per CDR3 protein. The sample has around 80,000 distinct CDR3 sequences; roughly 13% are singletons. The clonotype originates from an adult who was a healthcare worker with PCR-confirmed SARS-CoV-2 infection or an uninfected control (not recorded which). Sequenced: whole blood.

In nucleotides, the CDR3 is TGCAGCGCTCAATACACTGAAGCTTTCTTT. Translation: CSAQYTEAFF. The V call is TRBV29-1, the J call TRBJ1-1; D unresolved. Between the trimmed V and J ends, which lost 7 bases and 3 bases, there was a span of 6 bases. The CDR3 runs 10 residues. CDR1 is SQVTM, CDR2 ANQGSEA, per germline. Variable domain in full (rest from reference TRBV29-1 and TRBJ1-1): SAVISQKPSRDICQRGTSLTIQCQVDSQVTMMFWYRQQPGQSLTLIATANQGSEATYESGFVIDKFPISRPNLTFSTLTVSNMSPEDSSIYLCSAQYTEAFFGQGTRLTVV.